The subject of this entry is one T cell receptor (beta chain). Amplification used 60 Vbeta primers and 13 Jbeta primers. Using immunoSEQ multiplex PCR, the repertoire was profiled, and TCRdb retains in-frame clones only, with some absent. The sample shows over 150,000 clones, about 82% of them seen only once. The CDR3 runs to 11 residues. CDR1 and CDR2 (germline): MGHDK, SYGVNS. Trimming removed 3 bases from V and 8 bases from J, with 7 bases in between. This sample is drawn from a study of cytomegalovirus exposure and HLA in healthy donors. V usage is TRBV25-1 and J usage is TRBJ1-1; no clear D gene. Sequenced sample: PBMCs. The receptor was isolated from a woman aged 30 to 39 in good health and CMV-seropositive. The CDR3 coding sequence is TGTGCCAGCAGTGACTGGCAGGAAGCTTTCTTT. It specifies CASSDWQEAFF. Filled out from reference TRBV25-1 and TRBJ1-1, the complete variable domain reads EADIYQTPRYLVIGTGKKITLECSQTMGHDKMYWYQQDPGMELHLIHYSYGVNSTEKGDLSSESTVSRIRTEHFPLTLESARPSHTSQYLCASSDWQEAFFGQGTRLTVV.